The 13 T cell receptor beta chains below were found in one sample sequenced in a study of STAT5B mutations in CD4+ large granular lymphocyte leukemia (dated by TCRdb to about 2022). Receptor amplification or capture employed the immunoSEQ multiplex PCR assay. The immuneACCESS repertoire file appears here via TCRdb, limited to in-frame rearrangements. These files lack a portion of the clones; in checked studies, under half of the deficit traces to unresolved V genes, and the cause of the others is not known. This sample has tens of thousands of clones in its table, and 72% of those were observed once. The biggest ten clones account for nearly 0.65% of the sample. The sample consisted of CD4+ T cells from blood buffy coats. These TCRs come from a human donor in good health.

The V and J genes are TRBV4-1 and TRBJ2-7; weak D call: TRBD1 (6 bases). CDR3 length: 18 residues. With 0 bases removed from V and 7 bases from J, the gap between germline ends came to 25 bases. The germline CDR1 and CDR2 sequences are MGHRA and YSYEKL. CDR3 DNA sequence: TGCGCCAGCAGCCAAGAGGAACTCACAGGGTCGGTGTTCGGGGAGCAGTACTTC. This encodes CASSQEELTGSVFGEQYF.

The CDR3 DNA reads TGCGCCAGCAACGCTCCCAATAAAGCCCACGAGCAGTACTTC. Translation: CASNAPNKAHEQYF. V usage is TRBV5-1 and J usage is TRBJ2-7; D is ambiguous. The CDR3 contains 14 residues. Trimming took 6 bases from V and 5 from J, leaving 18 bases between them. CDR1 and CDR2 from the germline V gene are SGHRS and YFSETQ.

Only one count was recorded for this clone. The chain carries TRBV10-3 and TRBJ2-6; TRBD1 matches at 8 bases. Per germline, CDR1 ENHRY and CDR2 SYGVKD. This CDR3 has 17 residues. With 3 bases clipped from V and 1 base from J, the junction kept 5 bases outside the gene matches. The DNA of the CDR3 is TGTGCCATCAGTGACACAGGGGGGAGGTCTGGGGCCAACGTCCTGACTTTC. Translating gives CAISDTGGRSGANVLTF.

This clone was seen more than once but under ten times. The V gene is TRBV5-6, the J gene TRBJ1-5; D unclear. This CDR3 contains 13 residues. V was trimmed by 0 bases and J by 8 bases, leaving 9 bases between them. Germline lookup yields CDR1 SGHDT and CDR2 YYEEEE. CDR3 in amino acids: CASSLGGVEPQHF. In DNA, the CDR3 is TGTGCCAGCAGCTTGGGCGGGGTGGAGCCCCAGCATTTT.

The chain is built from TRBV7-2 and TRBJ2-5; D is uncertain. The CDR3 has 13 residues. Germline CDR1 SGHTA, CDR2 FQGNSA. Trimming stripped 7 bases from V and 2 bases from J, with 11 bases between. The CDR3: CASKEALQETQYF. In DNA, the CDR3 is TGTGCCAGCAAAGAGGCCCTGCAAGAGACCCAGTACTTC.

The chain joins TRBV7-2 to TRBJ2-7, with a weak D call TRBD1 (5 bases). V lost 4 bases to trimming and J lost 2 bases, with 12 bases between them. The germline V gene has CDR1 SGHTA and CDR2 FQGNSA. The CDR3 has 14 amino acids. CDR3 protein: CASSSGLPAYEQYF. The CDR3 DNA is TGTGCCAGCAGCTCAGGGCTTCCCGCCTACGAGCAGTACTTC.

The chain is built from TRBV6-5 and TRBJ2-5, with 8 bases aligning to TRBD1. After removal of 1 base from V and 5 bases from J, the junction contained 6 bases not matched to a gene. The CDR3 totals 15 residues. The germline V gene has CDR1 MNHEY and CDR2 SVGAGI. The CDR3 sequence: CASSYFRGLGETQYF. The CDR3 region has the DNA TGTGCCAGCAGTTACTTCAGGGGGCTCGGGGAGACCCAGTACTTC.

In nucleotides, the CDR3 is TGCGCCAGCAGCTTGGCCGGGACAGGGTTATACGAGCAGTACTTC. It yields the protein CASSLAGTGLYEQYF. This chain uses TRBV5-1 with TRBJ2-7; 9 bases map to TRBD1. CDR1 and CDR2 from the germline V gene are SGHRS and YFSETQ. After removal of 0 bases from V and 4 bases from J, the junction contained 5 bases not matched to a gene. The CDR3 is 15 residues long.

The chain recombines TRBV6-5 with TRBJ1-1, with D tentatively TRBD1 (6 bases). CDR1 is MNHEY and CDR2 is SVGAGI in the germline V gene. This CDR3 is 15 amino acids long. Trimming removed 3 bases from V and 0 bases from J, with 11 bases in between. CDR3 bases: TGTGCCAGCAGTTATAGGGGGGCTATGAACACTGAAGCTTTCTTT. This encodes CASSYRGAMNTEAFF.

This clone was seen a few times. V and J are TRBV7-9 and TRBJ1-4; D unresolved. This CDR3 has 15 residues. V shed 0 bases and J shed 4 bases, with 9 bases lying between them. Per the germline V gene, CDR1 is SEHNR and CDR2 is FQNEAQ (reference sequence). CDR3 DNA: TGTGCCAGCAGCTTAGCGACGGGCGTTAATGAAAAACTGTTTTTT. Residues: CASSLATGVNEKLFF.

The chain combines TRBV5-6 with TRBJ1-1; D is perhaps TRBD1 (5 bases). From germline, CDR1 is SGHDT and CDR2 YYEEEE. V was shortened by 0 bases and J by 8 bases, with 11 bases between the two germline ends. The length of the CDR3 is 13 residues. The CDR3 spells CASSLVGPAEAFF. CDR3 DNA: TGTGCCAGCAGCTTGGTGGGGCCCGCCGAAGCTTTCTTT.

V gene TRBV4-1 combines with J gene TRBJ1-5; D is possibly TRBD1 (6 bases). CDR1 is MGHRA and CDR2 is YSYEKL in the germline V gene. The CDR3 has 18 amino acids. Trimming took 0 bases from V and 3 from J, leaving 18 bases between them. CDR3 nucleotide sequence: TGCGCCAGCAGCCAAGACCTAGGGCGCAGGGGCCTCAATCAGCCCCAGCATTTT. It specifies CASSQDLGRRGLNQPQHF.

In this sample, this clone turned up a few times. The V call is TRBV5-1, the J call TRBJ1-1, with TRBD1 matching 8 bases. This CDR3 has 13 amino acids. V lost 4 bases to trimming and J lost 6 bases; unmatched junction nucleotides: 5. Per germline, CDR1 SGHRS and CDR2 YFSETQ. The CDR3 spells CASSPRTGSEAFF. As DNA, the CDR3 is TGCGCCAGCAGCCCCCGGACAGGGTCTGAAGCTTTCTTT.